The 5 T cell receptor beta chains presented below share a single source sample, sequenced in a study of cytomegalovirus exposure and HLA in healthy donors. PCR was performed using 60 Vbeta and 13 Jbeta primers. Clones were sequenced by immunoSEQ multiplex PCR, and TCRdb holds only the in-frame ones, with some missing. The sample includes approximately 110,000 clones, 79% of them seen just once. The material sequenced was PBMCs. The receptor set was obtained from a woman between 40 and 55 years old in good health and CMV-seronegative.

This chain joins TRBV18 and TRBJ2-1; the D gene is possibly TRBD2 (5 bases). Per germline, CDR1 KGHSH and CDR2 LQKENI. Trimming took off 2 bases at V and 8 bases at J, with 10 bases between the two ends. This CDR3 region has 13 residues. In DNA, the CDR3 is TGTGCCAGCTCACCAAGCATCGGGGATGAGCAGTTCTTC. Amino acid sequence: CASSPSIGDEQFF.

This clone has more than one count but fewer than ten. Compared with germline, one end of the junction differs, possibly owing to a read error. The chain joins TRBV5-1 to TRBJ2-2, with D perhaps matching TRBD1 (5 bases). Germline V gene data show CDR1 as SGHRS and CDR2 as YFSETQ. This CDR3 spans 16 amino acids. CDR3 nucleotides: TGCGCCAGCAGCTTGGCGCAGGGTCGGAACGCCGGGGAGCTGTTTTTT. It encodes CASSLAQGRNAGELFF.

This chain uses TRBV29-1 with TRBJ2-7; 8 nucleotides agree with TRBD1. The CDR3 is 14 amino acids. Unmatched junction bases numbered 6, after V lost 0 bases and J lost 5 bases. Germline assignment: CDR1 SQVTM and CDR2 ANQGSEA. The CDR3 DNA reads TGCAGCGTTGAAGATCGCCCAGGGGGCGACGAGCAGTACTTC. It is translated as CSVEDRPGGDEQYF.

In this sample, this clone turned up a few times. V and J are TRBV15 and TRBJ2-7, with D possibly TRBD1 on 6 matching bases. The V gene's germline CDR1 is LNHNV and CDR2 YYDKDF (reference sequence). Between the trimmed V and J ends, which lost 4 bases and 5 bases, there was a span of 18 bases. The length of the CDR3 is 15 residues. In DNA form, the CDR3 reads TGTGCCACCAGCACCGGCCTTTACAGGGTCGACGAGCAGTACTTC. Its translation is CATSTGLYRVDEQYF.

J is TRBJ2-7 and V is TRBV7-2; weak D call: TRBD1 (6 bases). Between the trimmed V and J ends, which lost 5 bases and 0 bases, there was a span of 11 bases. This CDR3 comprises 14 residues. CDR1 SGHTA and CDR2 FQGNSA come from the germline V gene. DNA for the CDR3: TGTGCCAGCAGCCCGGGACACAGCTCCTACGAGCAGTACTTC. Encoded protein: CASSPGHSSYEQYF.